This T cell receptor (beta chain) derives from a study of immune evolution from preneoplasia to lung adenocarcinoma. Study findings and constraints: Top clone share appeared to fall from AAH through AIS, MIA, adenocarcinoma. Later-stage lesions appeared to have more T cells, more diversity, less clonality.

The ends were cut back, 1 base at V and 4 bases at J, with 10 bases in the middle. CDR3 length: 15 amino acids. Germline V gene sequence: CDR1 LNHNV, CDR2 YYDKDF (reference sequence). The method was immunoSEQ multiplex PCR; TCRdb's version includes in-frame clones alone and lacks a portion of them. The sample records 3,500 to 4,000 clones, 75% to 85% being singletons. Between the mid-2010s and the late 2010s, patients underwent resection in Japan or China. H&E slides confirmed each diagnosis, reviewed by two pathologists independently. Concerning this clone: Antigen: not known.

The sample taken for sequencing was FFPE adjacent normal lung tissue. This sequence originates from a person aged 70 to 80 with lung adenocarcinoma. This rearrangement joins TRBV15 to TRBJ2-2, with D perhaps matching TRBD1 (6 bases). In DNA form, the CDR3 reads TGTGCCACCAGCAGAGTGACAGGCCCCACCGGGGAGCTGTTTTTT. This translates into CATSRVTGPTGELFF.